Shown below are 5 T cell receptor beta chains from a single sample sequenced in a study of response to subunit inactivated influenza vaccine. TCRdb called the RT-PCR reads again in MiXCR, with one record for every CDR3 protein. Among over 400,000 distinct CDR3 sequences, around 13% were seen once, and the ten largest hold about an eighth. Specimen: PBMCs from blood, collected 45 days after vaccination. The receptors were sampled from a man between 45 and 60 years old who received an inactivated influenza vaccine.

This clonotype was seen at least ten times. The V and J genes are TRBV6-5 and TRBJ2-1; D is possibly TRBD2 (5 bases). CDR3 length: 14 residues. V gave up 0 bases and J gave up 8 bases, with 11 bases separating them. Germline V lookup: CDR1 MNHEY, CDR2 SVGAGI. CDR3 region: CASSYSWKRDEQFF. The CDR3 region has the DNA TGTGCCAGCAGTTACTCGTGGAAGAGGGATGAGCAGTTCTTC.

Here the CDR3 reads CASSLGDRDHEKLFF. DNA for the CDR3: TGTGCCAGCAGCTTAGGGGACAGAGACCATGAAAAACTGTTTTTT. J is TRBJ1-4 and V is TRBV7-2; 7 bases align to TRBD1. CDR3 length: 15 amino acids. In germline, CDR1 is SGHTA, CDR2 FQGNSA. Unmatched junction bases numbered 5, after V lost 1 base and J lost 6 bases.

This clonotype was counted between two and nine times. The rearrangement joins TRBV6-5 to TRBJ2-1, with 12 bases lining up with TRBD2. Trimming cost V 3 bases and J 7 bases; bases outside gene matches: 7. The CDR3 contains 16 residues. Germline loops: CDR1 MNHEY, CDR2 SVGAGI. CDR3 sequence reads: CASSYFTSGGSNEQFF. The CDR3 DNA reads as TGTGCCAGCAGTTATTTTACTAGCGGGGGGTCGAATGAGCAGTTCTTC.

This chain connects TRBV7-9 to TRBJ2-1; D may correspond to TRBD1 or TRBD2 (5 bases each). The CDR3 has 16 amino acids. V dropped 4 bases and J dropped 10 bases, with 23 bases sitting between them. Germline V gene data show CDR1 as SEHNR and CDR2 as FQNEAQ (reference sequence). The CDR3, as DNA: TGTGCCAGCAGCTCAGCCAGGTCGTACTGGGGGACGGAGCAGTTCTTC. It codes for CASSSARSYWGTEQFF.

The V gene is TRBV5-1, the J gene TRBJ2-6; 7 bases line up with TRBD1. The CDR3 extends over 17 amino acids. The ends lost 4 bases at V and 4 bases at J; junction bases unmatched: 11. Germline V lookup: CDR1 SGHRS, CDR2 YFSETQ. The CDR3 loop is CASSLGTALGGANVLTF. The CDR3, as DNA: TGCGCCAGCAGCCTCGGGACAGCCCTTGGAGGGGCCAACGTCCTGACTTTC.